This T cell receptor beta chain was sequenced in a study of spatial heterogeneity in lung cancer (dated by TCRdb to about 2019). Some background on the complete study: More beta-chain than alpha-chain transcripts were consistently detected, likely reflecting higher beta-chain transcript abundance. At surgery, both alpha and beta chains were TCR-sequenced in about 200 tumor regions, 63 to 65 matched nontumor lung samples and 56 PBMC samples. Nonsynonymous mutation counts, determined by whole-exome sequencing of tumor tissue, were related to TCR repertoire features. In the raw uncorrected reads, each unique combination of TCR and UMI appeared more than ten times on average. The study quantitatively compared TCR alpha and beta repertoires across multiple tumor regions, matched nontumor lung and blood in non-small cell lung cancer.

In light of the paper, this sample's time point label describes: sample taken at primary tumor resection. Samples were obtained from approximately 77 patients with early-stage, untreated non-small cell lung cancer from the lung TRACERx cohort. TCR sequencing used whole RNA extracted from tumor and nontumor lung tissue, or from cryopreserved PBMC samples, without cell sorting. Only patients for whom sufficient RNA was available from at least two tumor regions were selected for TCR sequencing. Tumor and adjacent nontumor lung specimens were reviewed by a lung pathologist before selection. Libraries came from 5' RACE. Reads for this sample came from a NextSeq 500. In the TCR library protocol, a unique molecular identifier was attached to each TCR cDNA molecule so that PCR and sequencing errors could be corrected. Per the authors' processing: TCR identification, UMI-based error correction and CDR3 extraction were all carried out with Decombinator tools. TCRs above a frequency of 2 per 1,000, corresponding to the top 1% of the tumor frequency distribution, were defined as expanded. Each repertoire was subsampled 100 times to 5,000 TCRs, after which Renyi diversity was computed with the R vegan package. CDR3 similarity networks were built from amino acid triplet string-kernel similarity, connecting CDR3s with pairwise similarity above 0.82. The raw public reads went through TCRdb reprocessing: fastp at Q25, MiXCR clone calling, in-frame beta chains kept. Entries that share a CDR3 protein sequence are merged under the most common genes and DNA. TCRdb, not the authors, supplied the V and J calls. For this sample the table gives about 15,000 distinct CDR3 sequences, of which 3% to 4.5% were detected only once. The biggest ten clones account for 9.8% of the sample.

Trimming costs V 8 bases and J 2 bases, and their ends lie 15 bases apart. CDR1 and CDR2 were assigned from the germline V gene (reference sequence) as LGHDT and YNNKEL. From the cysteine up to the phenylalanine, the CDR3 has a length of 15 residues. Solely the CDR3 DNA is kept, with 45 bases framed from the first base. Beyond this particular receptor, the publication reports: Additional single-cell paired TCR alpha and beta sequencing was considered necessary to confirm, at a functional level, the hypothesis that regional TCRs recognize regional mutations.

On this clonotype itself: This receptor's antigen is unknown. Base qualities were left out, and no much larger clone turns up one base away. This beta chain came through as a stray read in a library set up for alpha chains, and its size says little.

The specimen was normal lung tissue next to the tumor, collected at surgery. Here the chain combines TRBV3-1 and TRBJ2-2; the D match is possibly TRBD1 or TRBD2, with 5 bases aligned in each. This clonotype was sampled from a male donor with early-stage non-small cell lung cancer. The sequenced DNA: TGTGCCAGCGGAGGTCGTGGGGCTAACACCGGGGAGCTGTTTTTT. Its coded protein is CASGGRGANTGELFF.